The entry that follows covers one T cell receptor beta chain sequence. The data derive from a study of blood T cell repertoires in COVID-19. Study-wide context: Samples came from the United States, Italy and Spain, spanning acute and convalescent COVID-19.

Original data processing: Amplification with reference gene primers provided the estimates of nucleated cell counts. TCRdb keeps only in-frame clones here, not all; method: immunoSEQ multiplex PCR. V, J and clone size are taken as reported in that table, and D and trimming were inferred from the DNA itself. The sample yields 250,000 to 350,000 clones, approximately 86% seen once. Germline V gene data show CDR1 as SGHRS and CDR2 as YFSETQ. The CDR3 is made up of 15 amino acids. V was trimmed by 4 bases and J by 0 bases, leaving 10 bases between them. Sequences were obtained from peripheral blood. The gene calls are TRBV5-1 and TRBJ1-4, with D perhaps matching TRBD1 (5 bases). The receptor was derived from a woman between 65 and 79 years old with COVID-19, enrolled during active disease. This chain's CDR3 is CASSLTGATNEKLFF. The CDR3 bases are TGCGCCAGCAGCCTAACAGGTGCAACTAATGAAAAACTGTTTTTT.